This TCR beta chain was sequenced for a study of blood T cell repertoires in COVID-19. Study-level information: T cells, B-cell-depleted T cells, or PBMCs provided the cDNA or gDNA that served as material.

CDR3 size: 16 residues. CDR1 and CDR2 (germline): MNHNS, SASEGT. Trimming removed 1 base from V and 0 bases from J; junction bases left unmatched: 4. Measured with immunoSEQ multiplex PCR; TCRdb has only the in-frame clones, and not every one. The data contain hundreds of thousands of clones, about 90% of them singletons. The sequenced material came from peripheral blood. The sequence came from a woman in her thirties or forties who had recovered from COVID-19. The V gene is TRBV6-1, the J gene TRBJ2-7, with 9 bases identical to TRBD1. CDR3: CASSEVGTGSSYEQYF. For the CDR3, the DNA is TGTGCCAGCAGTGAAGTGGGGACAGGGAGCTCCTACGAGCAGTACTTC.